Below, 18 T cell receptor beta chains from the same sample are listed, as sequenced in a study of blood T cell repertoires in COVID-19. Sequencing used immunoSEQ multiplex PCR; TCRdb keeps in-frame clones, though not all of them. The table lists just over 250,000 clones, roughly four fifths of them singletons. Sequencing used PBMCs or T cells enriched from blood (not recorded which). These receptors all come from a man aged 25-40 years with acute COVID-19.

The rearrangement links TRBV5-1 to TRBJ2-3, with 8 bases lining up with TRBD2. Trimming at V came to 0 bases and at J to 7 bases, leaving 10 bases not matched to a gene. The CDR3 contains 16 residues. The germline V gene has CDR1 SGHRS and CDR2 YFSETQ. CDR3 protein: CASSLGVSSGAHTQYF. The CDR3 coding sequence is TGCGCCAGCAGCTTGGGTGTGAGTAGCGGGGCTCATACGCAGTATTTT.

The chain couples TRBV7-9 to TRBJ2-3; 7 bases map to TRBD2. CDR1 and CDR2 from the germline V gene are SEHNR and FQNEAQ (reference sequence). Losses at the gene ends were 5 bases for V and 1 base for J; bases not matched to a gene: 9. This CDR3 contains 16 residues. The CDR3 DNA sequence: TGTGCCAGCAGCCCCGAGGGAGGGGTACGCACAGATACGCAGTATTTT. Translating it yields CASSPEGGVRTDTQYF.

V is TRBV2 and J is TRBJ2-1, with 11 nucleotides matching TRBD2. CDR1 is SNHLY, CDR2 FYNNEI, per germline. V lost 6 bases and J lost 7; bases outside the gene matches: 5. This CDR3 comprises 14 residues. This CDR3 is CASRGTSGRNEQFF. As DNA, the CDR3 is TGTGCCAGCAGAGGAACTAGCGGGAGAAATGAGCAGTTCTTC. Together with reference TRBV2 and TRBJ2-1, the CDR3 gives the full variable domain: EPEVTQTPSHQVTQMGQEVILRCVPISNHLYFYWYRQILGQKVEFLVSFYNNEISEKSEIFDDQFSVERPDGSNFTLKIRSTKLEDSAMYFCASRGTSGRNEQFFGPGTRLTVL.

The chain employs TRBV28 and TRBJ1-1, with D possibly matching TRBD1 (6 bases). CDR3 length: 12 amino acids. V lost 6 bases to trimming and J lost 11 bases, with 16 bases between them. Germline CDR1 is MDHEN and CDR2 is SYDVKM. The CDR3 is CASSGTSKWAFF. CDR3 DNA sequence: TGTGCCAGCAGCGGGACATCGAAGTGGGCTTTCTTT. Looking up the rest from reference TRBV28 and TRBJ1-1 gives the full variable domain: DVKVTQSSRYLVKRTGEKVFLECVQDMDHENMFWYRQDPGLGLRLIYFSYDVKMKEKGDIPEGYSVSREKKERFSLILESASTNQTSMYLCASSGTSKWAFFGQGTRLTVV.

The V and J genes are TRBV7-2 and TRBJ2-1; TRBD2 is a possible D gene (6 bases). The V gene lost 4 bases and the J gene lost 9 bases, with 19 bases spanning the gap. This CDR3 spans 15 amino acids. From germline, CDR1 is SGHTA and CDR2 FQGNSA. CDR3: CASSYTPGSGAEQFF. The CDR3 coding sequence is TGTGCCAGCAGCTATACTCCTGGTAGCGGAGCTGAGCAGTTCTTC. The whole variable domain, filled in from reference TRBV7-2 and TRBJ2-1, reads GAGVSQSPSNKVTEKGKDVELRCDPISGHTALYWYRQSLGQGLEFLIYFQGNSAPDKSGLPSDRFSAERTGGSVSTLTIQRTQQEDSAVYLCASSYTPGSGAEQFFGPGTRLTVL.

The chain combines TRBV5-1 with TRBJ1-4; 11 nucleotides agree with TRBD1. Unmatched junction bases numbered 5, after V lost 5 bases and J lost 5 bases. The CDR3 has 15 amino acids. In germline, CDR1 is SGHRS, CDR2 YFSETQ. CDR3 amino acids: CASRRGDRGNEKLFF. CDR3 coding DNA: TGCGCCAGCAGACGAGGGGACAGGGGGAATGAAAAACTGTTTTTT.

The rearrangement uses TRBV29-1 and TRBJ2-4; the match to TRBD1 covers 8 bases. This CDR3 spans 14 amino acids. After removal of 6 bases from V and 6 bases from J, the junction contained 10 bases not matched to a gene. CDR1 is SQVTM and CDR2 is ANQGSEA in the germline V gene. The CDR3 DNA is TGCAGCGTGTCTCTCGGACAGGGTCTAAACATTCAGTACTTC. It yields the protein CSVSLGQGLNIQYF.

To note about this clone: Other DNA sequences from this sample encode an identical CDR3 as well. The J gene is TRBJ2-2, the V gene TRBV5-1; weak D call: TRBD1 (6 bases). The germline gives CDR1 SGHRS, CDR2 YFSETQ. The CDR3 is made up of 14 amino acids. V was shortened by 0 bases and J by 6 bases, with 9 bases between the two germline ends. In DNA, the CDR3 is TGCGCCAGCAGCTTGGATGGGGGCCCCGGGGAGCTGTTTTTT. Protein sequence: CASSLDGGPGELFF.

This clone has at least ten counts. The chain is built from TRBV28 and TRBJ1-2; TRBD1 is a possible D gene (5 bases). CDR3 size: 12 residues. Germline lookup yields CDR1 MDHEN and CDR2 SYDVKM. Trimming cost V 1 base and J 6 bases, with 6 bases left between them. The CDR3 DNA is TGTGCCAGCAGTTTATTGACAGATGGCTACACCTTC. Its translation is CASSLLTDGYTF.

The chain has TRBV11-3 and TRBJ2-5; 11 bases are a match to TRBD2. The CDR3 runs to 16 residues. V was clipped by 4 bases and J by 3 bases; unmatched bases: 7. Germline-derived CDR1 and CDR2 are SGHNT and YENEEA. The CDR3 DNA sequence: TGTGCCAGCAGCTCCCGGACTAGCGGGCCGAAAGAGACCCAGTACTTC. It codes for CASSSRTSGPKETQYF.

V gene TRBV18 combines with J gene TRBJ1-5, with D hard to call. CDR1 and CDR2 from the germline V gene are KGHSH and LQKENI. This CDR3 has 14 amino acids. With 6 bases removed from V and 5 bases from J, the gap between germline ends came to 14 bases. The CDR3 nucleotides read TGTGCCAGCTCCCGAGGTGAGGGCCATCAGCCCCAGCATTTT. The encoded protein is CASSRGEGHQPQHF.

V is TRBV6-6 and J is TRBJ1-2; D uncertain. Trimming left V 5 bases short and J 8 bases short, with 18 bases between. The CDR3 length is 14 residues. Germline CDR1 reads MNHNY; CDR2 reads SVGAGI (reference sequence). CDR3 residues: CASSNTLGAEGYTF. The CDR3 DNA follows: TGTGCCAGCAGTAATACACTGGGAGCGGAAGGCTACACCTTC.

V usage is TRBV19 and J usage is TRBJ2-2, with 11 bases that match TRBD2. With 4 bases clipped from V and 1 base from J, the junction kept 2 bases outside the gene matches. CDR3 size: 16 residues. Germline-derived CDR1 and CDR2 are LNHDA and SQIVND (reference sequence). CDR3: CASSRGTSGNTGELFF. In DNA, the CDR3 is TGTGCCAGTAGTAGAGGGACTAGCGGGAACACCGGGGAGCTGTTTTTT.

In its sample, this clone was seen once. This chain joins TRBV28 and TRBJ1-2; a weak D match, TRBD1 (6 bases). CDR1 and CDR2 from the germline V gene are MDHEN and SYDVKM. Between the trimmed V and J ends, which lost 5 bases and 11 bases, there was a span of 18 bases. This CDR3 has 13 amino acids. The CDR3 loop is CASSLDLVQGYTF. The CDR3 DNA sequence: TGTGCCAGCAGTCTCGACTTGGTACAGGGTTACACCTTC.

V is TRBV5-8 and J is TRBJ1-5; a possible D gene is TRBD1 (5 bases). CDR1 and CDR2 from the germline V gene are SGHTS and YDEGEE. Between the trimmed V and J ends, which lost 6 bases and 3 bases, there was a span of 10 bases. This CDR3 spans 13 amino acids. The CDR3, as DNA: TGTGCCAGCAACGGACAAGTCAATCAGCCCCAGCATTTT. Residues: CASNGQVNQPQHF.

V is TRBV5-4 and J is TRBJ2-5; D possibly corresponds to TRBD1 (5 bases). CDR1 SGHNT and CDR2 YYREEE come from the germline V gene (reference sequence). CDR3 length equals 14 residues. Trimming took off 4 bases at V and 2 bases at J, with 12 bases between the two ends. CDR3 sequence (DNA): TGTGCCAGCAGCCCGGATGCAGGGCAAGAGACCCAGTACTTC. Amino acids: CASSPDAGQETQYF.

The chain has TRBV5-4 and TRBJ2-5; 12 positions agree with TRBD2. The V segment lost 0 bases and the J segment 3 bases; nucleotides outside the gene matches: 3. There are 16 residues in the CDR3. Looked up from germline, CDR1 is SGHNT and CDR2 is YYREEE (reference sequence). The CDR3 reads CASSLGGLAGKETQYF. The CDR3 DNA sequence: TGTGCCAGCAGCTTGGGGGGACTAGCGGGTAAAGAGACCCAGTACTTC.

This chain links TRBV7-9 with TRBJ2-2, with 7 nucleotides matching TRBD1. V lost 3 bases to trimming and J lost 6 bases; unmatched junction nucleotides: 7. Germline V gives CDR1 SEHNR, CDR2 FQNEAQ (reference sequence). The CDR3 consists of 15 residues. CDR3 DNA: TGTGCCAGCAGCTTGACAGGGCAGGTTCCCGGGGAGCTGTTTTTT. Translated: CASSLTGQVPGELFF. The full variable domain, in which reference TRBV7-9 and TRBJ2-2 provide the parts outside the CDR3, is DTGVSQNPRHKITKRGQNVTFRCDPISEHNRLYWYRQTLGQGPEFLTYFQNEAQLEKSRLLSDRFSAERPKGSFSTLEIQRTEQGDSAMYLCASSLTGQVPGELFFGEGSRLTVL.